This T cell receptor (beta chain) was sequenced for a study of OX40 agonist ivuxolimab in advanced cancers. On the study more broadly: A male proportion of about 84% was recorded, with mean age approximately 57 years and range roughly 23 to 79. Regarding the study as a whole: Doses of 0.1 to 3.0 mg/kg were accompanied by clonal expansion of CD4+ and CD8+ blood T cells by week 6. Expanded peripheral T cells had an undetermined antigen specificity.

At baseline, cycle 4 day 1, and cycle 7 day 1, blood was sampled. Only in-frame clones appear in the TCRdb table, and some are missing; sequencing was by immunoSEQ multiplex PCR. Here the sample spans fewer than 15,000 clones, 65% to 85% being singletons. The CDR3 runs 13 residues. Trimming left V 4 bases short and J 5 bases short, with 9 bases between. CDR1 is LNHDA and CDR2 is SQIVND in the germline V gene (reference sequence). This clone occurred once. Its target is not known. The chain couples TRBV19 to TRBJ2-1; possibly TRBD2 for D (5 bases). The receptor was isolated from an adult with an advanced solid tumor such as melanoma, head and neck, liver or kidney cancer. This specimen was CD4+ or CD8+ T cells sorted from blood, taken in a trial of the OX40 agonist ivuxolimab. Written as DNA, the CDR3 is TGTGCCAGTAGTAGGAGCGGAGACAATGAGCAGTTCTTC. Translation gives CASSRSGDNEQFF.